The present T cell receptor beta chain was sequenced within a study of shared clonotypes between healthy human individuals. The assay was immunoSEQ multiplex PCR, and TCRdb's table has in-frame clones only and misses some. Seen here are about 2.4 million clones, over 85% observed once, and the top ten hold around 0.4%. Germline lookup yields CDR1 SGHDT and CDR2 YYEEEE. V lost 7 bases and J 1 base, leaving 11 bases between the germline ends. This CDR3 spans 13 amino acids. A note on this clone: Its antigen is not identified.

Whole-study findings and limits: Depth of sequencing was expected to influence donor clonotype sharing. The study drew on few donors, limiting represented genetic and exposure-history diversity.

Sequencing was performed on naive CD4+ T cells from PBMCs. The subset was: CD45RA+ positively selected. The receptor comes from a young man in good health. Some clones in this sample may be carry-over from other donors' samples. The chain couples TRBV5-6 to TRBJ2-5; no clear D gene. CDR3 loop: CASQPGPQETQYF. For the CDR3, the DNA is TGTGCCAGCCAACCGGGCCCCCAAGAGACCCAGTACTTC.